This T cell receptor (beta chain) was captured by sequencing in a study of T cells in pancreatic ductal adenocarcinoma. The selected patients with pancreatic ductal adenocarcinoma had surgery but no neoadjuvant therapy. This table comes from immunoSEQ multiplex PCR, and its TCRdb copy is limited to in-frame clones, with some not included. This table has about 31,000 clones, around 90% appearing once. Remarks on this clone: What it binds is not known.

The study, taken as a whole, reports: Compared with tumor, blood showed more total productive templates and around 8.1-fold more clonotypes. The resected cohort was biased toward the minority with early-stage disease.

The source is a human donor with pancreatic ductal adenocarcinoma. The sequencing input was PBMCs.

Written as DNA, the CDR3 is TGTGCCAGCAGCCCAAGCCGAGGGGTCTACGAGCAGTACTTC. It yields the protein CASSPSRGVYEQYF. The rearrangement uses TRBV11-3 and TRBJ2-7; the D gene could be TRBD1 or TRBD2 (5 bases each). Germline CDR1 is SGHNT and CDR2 is YENEEA. V lost 5 bases to trimming and J lost 3 bases, with 14 bases between them. The CDR3 runs to 14 residues.